These 17 T cell receptor beta chains were all obtained from the same sample, sequenced in a study of Ad26.COV2.S vaccination and SARS-CoV-2 variants. This table comes from immunoSEQ multiplex PCR, and its TCRdb copy is limited to in-frame clones, with some not included. The table has a few hundred thousand clones, roughly 80% seen once; the top ten hold approximately 7%. Treatment indicated: 15 to 20 received Ad26.COV2.S at low or high dose, single or two shots; roughly five received placebo; per-sample allocation not given. Collection of the samples took place on day 63 after the first injection of vaccine or placebo. The sequences come from peripheral blood, collected in a trial of Ad26.COV2.S vaccine versus placebo. These receptors were collected from a person between 18 and 65 years old who received the Ad26.COV2.S COVID-19 vaccine or a placebo.

The chain carries TRBV14 and TRBJ2-2; D is perhaps TRBD1 (5 bases). Trimming removed 1 base at V and 4 bases at J, with 10 bases between. This CDR3 contains 15 residues. Germline values: CDR1 SGHDN, CDR2 FVKESK. The CDR3 sequence: CASSQVGRVTGELFF. CDR3 in DNA: TGTGCCAGCAGCCAAGTGGGCAGGGTCACCGGGGAGCTGTTTTTT.

This sequence joins TRBV11-3 and TRBJ2-5; no firm D call. Germline V lookup: CDR1 SGHNT, CDR2 YENEEA. The CDR3 runs 13 residues. Trimming removed 2 bases at V and 2 bases at J, with 6 bases between. The DNA of the CDR3 is TGTGCCAGCAGCTTAAACAGTCAAGAGACCCAGTACTTC. Translating gives CASSLNSQETQYF.

This rearrangement joins TRBV5-1 to TRBJ1-4, with 12 bases matching TRBD1. This CDR3 contains 15 residues. The junction had 3 bases not matched to a gene; V was cut back by 1 base and J by 8 bases. Germline CDR1 is SGHRS and CDR2 is YFSETQ. The CDR3 loop is CASSLTGTGGEKLFF. For the CDR3, the DNA is TGCGCCAGCAGCTTGACCGGGACAGGGGGCGAAAAACTGTTTTTT.

This chain links TRBV24-1 with TRBJ1-2; D might be TRBD1 (5 bases). V lost 3 bases and J 5 bases, leaving 15 bases between the germline ends. Germline V gene data show CDR1 as KGHDR and CDR2 as SFDVKD. CDR3 length: 15 amino acids. The CDR3 spells CATSDPRVQGYGYTF. In DNA, the CDR3 is TGTGCCACCAGTGATCCGCGGGTTCAGGGTTATGGCTACACCTTC.

V gene TRBV5-5 combines with J gene TRBJ2-2; 9 nucleotides agree with TRBD1. CDR1 and CDR2 from the germline V gene are SGHKS and YYEKEE (reference sequence). The trim removed 5 bases at V and 6 bases at J, leaving 5 bases unmatched. This CDR3 spans 14 amino acids. The CDR3 DNA sequence: TGTGCCAGCAGATCGTACAGGGGGCCCGGGGAGCTGTTTTTT. Its translation is CASRSYRGPGELFF.

V and J are TRBV7-3 and TRBJ1-1; no clear D. The CDR3 sequence is 13 residues long. The germline V gene has CDR1 SGHTA and CDR2 FQGTGA. V lost 6 bases and J 4 bases, leaving 12 bases between the germline ends. The DNA for the CDR3 is TGTGCCAGCAGTTCCTCTTTAGGCACTGAAGCTTTCTTT. Translating it yields CASSSSLGTEAFF. The full variable domain, completed using reference TRBV7-3 and TRBJ1-1, is GAGVSQTPSNKVTEKGKYVELRCDPISGHTALYWYRQSLGQGPEFLIYFQGTGAADDSGLPNDRFFAVRPEGSVSTLKIQRTERGDSAVYLCASSSSLGTEAFFGQGTRLTVV.

This clone appeared once. The genes are TRBV2 and TRBJ1-5; no clear D. Between the trimmed V and J ends, which lost 2 bases and 6 bases, there was a span of 8 bases. This CDR3 contains 13 residues. The V gene's germline CDR1 is SNHLY and CDR2 FYNNEI. The CDR3 protein is CASSELVVQPQHF. CDR3 sequence (DNA): TGTGCCAGCAGTGAACTGGTAGTTCAGCCCCAGCATTTT.

The rearrangement links TRBV10-2 to TRBJ2-2; tentatively, D is TRBD2 (5 bases). Germline CDR1 is WSHSY and CDR2 is SAAADI. V gave up 6 bases and J gave up 4 bases, with 12 bases separating them. CDR3 length equals 14 residues. CDR3 sequence: CASREVAITGELFF. For the CDR3, the DNA is TGCGCCAGCAGGGAGGTTGCGATCACCGGGGAGCTGTTTTTT.

The chain is built from TRBV19 and TRBJ1-2, with D possibly TRBD1 on 6 matching bases. CDR3 length equals 16 residues. V lost 3 bases, J lost 4 bases, and 18 bases lay in between. The germline V gene encodes CDR1 LNHDA and CDR2 SQIVND (reference sequence). CDR3 protein: CASSIPTGSRLYGYTF. CDR3 DNA sequence: TGTGCCAGTAGTATTCCAACAGGGTCGCGACTCTATGGCTACACCTTC.

This sequence joins TRBV29-1 and TRBJ1-2; no reliable D call. Germline V gives CDR1 SQVTM, CDR2 ANQGSEA. The V and J ends lost 7 bases and 8 bases respectively, with 14 bases between them. The CDR3 sequence is 11 residues long. The CDR3 loop is CSGRTLGGYTF. CDR3 DNA: TGCAGCGGAAGGACCCTGGGGGGCTACACCTTC.

As to this clone: This same CDR3 is encoded by further DNA sequences in the sample. The gene calls are TRBV9 and TRBJ2-7; possible D gene TRBD2, 5 bases. Trimming removed 0 bases from V and 0 bases from J, with 10 bases in between. The CDR3 is 15 residues long. Looked up from germline, CDR1 is SGDLS and CDR2 is YYNGEE. The CDR3 sequence is CASSVGGRLSYEQYF. Written as DNA, the CDR3 is TGTGCCAGCAGCGTAGGAGGGCGCCTCTCCTACGAGCAGTACTTC.

With respect to this clone: At one of its ends the junction is not consistent with the germline gene, which may arise from a read error. This chain connects TRBV19 to TRBJ2-3; 10 bases align to TRBD2. The CDR3 is made up of 16 amino acids. Germline-derived CDR1 and CDR2 are LNHDA and SQIVND (reference sequence). The CDR3 loop is CASSILAGVTTHTQYF. The CDR3 nucleotides read TGTGCCAGTAGTATACTAGCGGGGGTTACCACACATACGCAGTATTTT.

This clone appeared a few times. As DNA, the CDR3 is TGCACCAGCAGCCAAGAGTACAACTCCTACGAGCAGTACTTC. This sequence encodes CTSSQEYNSYEQYF. This chain joins TRBV1 and TRBJ2-7; the table gives TRBD1 as D, unverified against the DNA. TRBV1 is deemed a pseudogene. There are 14 residues in the CDR3.

The V call is TRBV3-1 (or the pseudogene TRBV3-2), the J call TRBJ1-6; possible D gene TRBD1, 5 bases. V was trimmed by 2 bases and J by 7 bases, leaving 6 bases between them. There are 13 residues in the CDR3. Germline-derived CDR1 and CDR2 are LGHDT and YNNKEL (reference sequence). In DNA form, the CDR3 reads TGTGCCAGCAGCCAATCAGGGAATTCACCCCTCCACTTT. Its protein is CASSQSGNSPLHF.

This chain connects TRBV27 to TRBJ2-3; D call uncertain. Looked up from germline, CDR1 is MNHEY and CDR2 is SMNVEV (reference sequence). Trimming left V 3 bases short and J 6 bases short, with 13 bases between. CDR3 length: 14 amino acids. CDR3 sequence reads: CASSLGLRSDTQYF. The CDR3, as DNA: TGTGCCAGCAGTTTGGGCCTCCGGTCTGATACGCAGTATTTT.

This chain joins TRBV2 and TRBJ2-7; 8 nucleotides match TRBD1. Germline V gene data show CDR1 as SNHLY and CDR2 as FYNNEI. This CDR3 is 12 amino acids long. With 6 bases clipped from V and 7 bases from J, the junction kept 5 bases outside the gene matches. The CDR3 is CASRGQGLEQYF. The DNA of the CDR3 is TGTGCCAGCAGAGGACAGGGCTTAGAGCAGTACTTC.

This clone was seen only once. The rearrangement links TRBV6-2 or TRBV6-3 to TRBJ2-5; D gene unclear. V gave up 4 bases and J gave up 2 bases, with 11 bases separating them. The germline gives CDR1 MNHEY, CDR2 SVGEGT. The CDR3 length is 14 residues. The CDR3 reads CASSSRPGQETQYF. CDR3 bases: TGTGCCAGCAGTTCAAGACCTGGGCAAGAGACCCAGTACTTC.